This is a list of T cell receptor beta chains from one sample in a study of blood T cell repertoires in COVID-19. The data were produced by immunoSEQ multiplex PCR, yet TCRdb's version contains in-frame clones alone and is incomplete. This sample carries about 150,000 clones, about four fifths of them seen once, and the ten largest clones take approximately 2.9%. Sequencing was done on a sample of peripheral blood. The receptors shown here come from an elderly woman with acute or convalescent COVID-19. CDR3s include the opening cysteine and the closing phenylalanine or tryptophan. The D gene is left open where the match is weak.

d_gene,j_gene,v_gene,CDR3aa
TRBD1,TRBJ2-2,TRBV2,CASSRTGPDGELFF
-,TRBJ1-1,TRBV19,CASSIAPPGRYTEAFF
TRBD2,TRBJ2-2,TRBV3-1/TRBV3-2,CASSSGLAGENTGELFF
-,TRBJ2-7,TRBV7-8,CASSLYGIYEQYF
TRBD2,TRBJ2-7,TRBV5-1,CASSLAGGTTYEQYF
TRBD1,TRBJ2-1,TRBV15,CATSRHSGQLNEQFF
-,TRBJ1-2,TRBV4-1,CASSRGFGVADYGYTF
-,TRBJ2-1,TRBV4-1,CASSQRYRDSYNEQFF
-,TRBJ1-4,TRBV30,CAWSPSDSPREKLFF
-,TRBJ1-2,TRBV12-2,CASRFFHTHPGYTF
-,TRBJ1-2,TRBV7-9,CASSLGSGRGTANYGYTF
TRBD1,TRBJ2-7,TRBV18,CASSPDRGEQYF
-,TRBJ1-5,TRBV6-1,CASSEGQGNQPQHF
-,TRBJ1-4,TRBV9,CASSPQRGEKLFF
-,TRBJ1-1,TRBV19,CASKWSTNTEAFF
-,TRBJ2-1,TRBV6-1,CASSEAGLGGRNEQFF
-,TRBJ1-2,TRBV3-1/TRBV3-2,CASSQEATRGSNYGYTF
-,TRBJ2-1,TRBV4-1,CASSQRVGEQFF
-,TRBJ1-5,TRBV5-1,CASSLQGNQPQHF
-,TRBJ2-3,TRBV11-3,CASSRQDTDTQYF
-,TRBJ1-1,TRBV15,CATSRNRVNTEAFF
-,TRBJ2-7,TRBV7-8,CASSTRGYEQYF
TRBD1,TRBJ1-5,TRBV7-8,CASSLEGGRGSQPQHF
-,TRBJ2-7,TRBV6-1,CASSGSRVGPSAYEQYF
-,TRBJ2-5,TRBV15,CATSRGAGALYQETQYF
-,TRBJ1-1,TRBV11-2,CASSPRRGEAFF
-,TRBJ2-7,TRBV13,CASSKGDGTYEQYF